The next 2 T cell receptor beta chains were all read from a single sample in a study of CXCR3-negative and CXCR3-positive naive CD8 T cells. The study made its TRB cDNA libraries by 5' RACE, adding UMI labels. TCRdb reanalyzed the 5' RACE reads and collapses them to one entry per CDR3 protein, without DNA. This listing includes some 61,000 distinct CDR3 sequences. Material for sequencing was naive CXCR3- CD8+ T cells from blood. The subset: CD45RO-CCR7+CD27+CD95- naive CD8+ T cells lacking CXCR3 (TNR3-). Receptors were obtained from a human donor in good health. Some clones in this sample may be carry-over from other donors' samples.

This clonotype is identified as medium-sized from frequency. This chain uses TRBV4-1 with TRBJ2-7; TCRdb designates TRBD1, a call that cannot be tested without DNA. CDR3 length equals 16 residues. CDR1 and CDR2 (germline): MGHRA, YSYEKL. CDR3 sequence: CASSQAAQGSSYEQYF.

The chain carries TRBV4-2 and TRBJ2-7; as DNA is missing, the TRBD2 call by TCRdb cannot be tested. Germline V lookup: CDR1 LGHNA, CDR2 YNFKEQ. This CDR3 contains 15 residues. Here the CDR3 reads CASSQDPSGVGEQYF.